One sample yielded the 22 T cell receptor beta chains listed below, sequenced in a study of regulatory T cells in long-lasting Graves disease. As for time point: newly diagnosed GD, antithyroid drugs for less than 3 months. Isolated PBMC RNA provided the starting material for the TCR library. Arm-PCR with iRepertoire HTBI primers amplified the CDR3 regions for these TCR beta libraries. Using its own MiXCR run on the multiplex PCR reads, TCRdb lists one record per CDR3 protein. The sample lists 350,000 to 400,000 distinct CDR3 sequences, around 16% occurring once. The sample consisted of peripheral blood mononuclear cells (PBMCs), taken at new diagnosis, from a patient treated with antithyroid drugs. These receptors were obtained from a female donor with Graves disease.

This clonotype came up many times. The rearrangement joins TRBV19 to TRBJ2-1; TRBD1 aligns across 9 bases. The CDR3 is 14 amino acids. V was clipped by 4 bases and J by 6 bases; unmatched bases: 4. CDR1 and CDR2 (germline): LNHDA, SQIVND (reference sequence). CDR3: CASSTSDRGNEQFF. DNA for the CDR3: TGTGCCAGTAGTACCTCGGACAGGGGCAATGAGCAGTTCTTC.

CDR3 bases: TGTGCCAGCAGGACCTCCGGGACAGAAAACACCGGGGAGCTGTTTTTT. Its protein is CASRTSGTENTGELFF. The chain couples TRBV3-1 to TRBJ2-2, with 7 bases matching TRBD1. The CDR3 runs to 16 residues. The V gene end was trimmed by 6 bases and the J gene end by 2 bases; junction bases not matched to a gene: 9. Per germline, CDR1 LGHDT and CDR2 YNNKEL (reference sequence).

The chain employs TRBV9 and TRBJ2-1; a possible D gene is TRBD2 (5 bases). Germline CDR1 and CDR2: SGDLS and YYNGEE. Trimming stripped 0 bases from V and 4 bases from J, with 11 bases between. The CDR3 loop spans 15 amino acids. CDR3 sequence reads: CASSVVADSYNEQFF. CDR3 bases: TGTGCCAGCAGCGTAGTGGCGGACTCGTACAATGAGCAGTTCTTC.

At least ten counts were recorded for this clonotype. Written as DNA, the CDR3 is TGTGCCAGCAGCTTAGATCCAGTCCGCGAGCAGTACTTC. Translation gives CASSLDPVREQYF. The chain is built from TRBV7-9 and TRBJ2-7, with no clear D. With 1 base removed from V and 6 bases from J, the gap between germline ends came to 10 bases. The germline gives CDR1 SEHNR, CDR2 FQNEAQ (reference sequence). The CDR3 has 13 amino acids.

This clonotype was observed many times. The rearrangement links TRBV11-2 to TRBJ2-1; D remains ambiguous. The germline V gene has CDR1 SGHAT and CDR2 FQNNGV. CDR3 size: 15 residues. Trimming pared 3 bases from V and 0 bases from J, leaving 9 bases between. CDR3 bases: TGTGCCAGCAGCTTCGTTAAGGGCTCCTACAATGAGCAGTTCTTC. Its protein product is CASSFVKGSYNEQFF.

The chain has TRBV5-1 and TRBJ1-2, with 12 nucleotides matching TRBD1. J gave up 8 bases and V 4 bases, and 9 bases lay outside the gene matches. Per germline, CDR1 SGHRS and CDR2 YFSETQ. The CDR3 covers 15 residues. CDR3 amino acids: CASSRSGTGGDGYTF. In DNA form, the CDR3 reads TGCGCCAGCAGCCGTTCCGGGACAGGGGGCGACGGCTACACCTTC.

This clonotype was observed a few times. This rearrangement joins TRBV9 to TRBJ2-5, with D hard to call. This CDR3 region has 14 residues. Germline CDR1 SGDLS, CDR2 YYNGEE. The V and J ends lost 4 bases and 4 bases respectively, with 14 bases between them. CDR3 DNA: TGTGCCAGCAGCCCCGGGCTTAAGGGAGAGACCCAGTACTTC. It specifies CASSPGLKGETQYF.

This clonotype was detected many times. The V call is TRBV5-6, the J call TRBJ1-3; D unclear. The CDR3 spans 15 residues. The germline gives CDR1 SGHDT, CDR2 YYEEEE. The V end lost 0 bases, the J end lost 1 base, and 8 bases lay between the germline ends. The CDR3 DNA follows: TGTGCCAGCAGCTTGGTGGGGTTATCTGGAAACACCATATATTTT. Amino acid sequence: CASSLVGLSGNTIYF.

Concerning this clonotype: A far bigger clonotype differs at one base, so this is likely a read error. This chain uses TRBV2 with TRBJ2-4, with 8 bases that match TRBD2. Germline lookup yields CDR1 SNHLY and CDR2 FYNNEI. The CDR3 has 14 amino acids. The CDR3 region is CASSEHRGGGEQLF. The DNA of the CDR3 is TGTGCCAGCAGTGAACATCGGGGGGGCGGTGAGCAGCTCTTC.

The table lists this clonotype with a few counts. DNA for the CDR3: TGTGCCAGCAGTGGCCCCGGGACTAGCGGCAATGAGCAGTTCTTC. It yields the protein CASSGPGTSGNEQFF. The chain is built from TRBV25-1 and TRBJ2-1; 11 nucleotides align to TRBD2. This CDR3 comprises 15 residues. With V trimmed by 4 bases and J by 6 bases, 5 bases remained unmatched. Germline V gene lookup returns CDR1 MGHDK and CDR2 SYGVNS.

This clonotype was picked up many times. The chain employs TRBV11-2 and TRBJ2-5; D remains unclear. CDR3 length equals 14 residues. Germline V lookup: CDR1 SGHAT, CDR2 FQNNGV. V lost 6 bases and J 2 bases, leaving 13 bases between the germline ends. The CDR3 DNA reads as TGTGCCAGCAGTTTGAACAGTGTTCAAGAGACCCAGTACTTC. Protein product: CASSLNSVQETQYF.

Ten or more counts support this clonotype. The chain uses TRBV6-1 and TRBJ1-2; D possibly corresponds to TRBD1 (6 bases). Germline loops: CDR1 MNHNS, CDR2 SASEGT. The CDR3 runs to 12 residues. V was shortened by 7 bases and J by 10 bases, with 16 bases between the two germline ends. The CDR3 here is CASTADGGHYTF. The CDR3 DNA is TGTGCCAGCACCGCCGACGGGGGGCACTACACCTTC.

This clonotype appeared many times. CDR3 loop: CASTPQGAIGYTF. The CDR3 bases are TGTGCCAGCACCCCACAGGGAGCTATTGGCTACACCTTC. The rearrangement joins TRBV12-3 or TRBV12-4 to TRBJ1-2; perhaps TRBD1 as D (6 bases). V was pared by 7 bases and J by 7 bases, with 16 bases between. This CDR3 is 13 amino acids long.

This clonotype was observed at least ten times. The chain recombines TRBV11-2 with TRBJ2-5; no clear D. The germline gives CDR1 SGHAT, CDR2 FQNNGV. Trimming stripped 1 base from V and 3 bases from J, with 6 bases between. The CDR3 contains 13 residues. The CDR3 DNA reads as TGTGCCAGCAGCTTAGGGTCAAAAGAGACCCAGTACTTC. It specifies CASSLGSKETQYF.

This clonotype has more than one count but fewer than ten. This rearrangement joins TRBV27 to TRBJ2-6; no clear D gene. The CDR3 contains 15 residues. CDR1 is MNHEY and CDR2 is SMNVEV in the germline V gene (reference sequence). Trimming pared 2 bases from V and 2 bases from J, leaving 7 bases between. The CDR3 loop reads CASSLIPPGANVLTF. The CDR3 DNA sequence: TGTGCCAGCAGTTTAATCCCTCCTGGGGCCAACGTCCTGACTTTC.

This clonotype turned up a few times. The CDR3 loop reads CASSLPGKNMNTEAFF. The CDR3, as DNA: TGTGCCAGCAGCCTGCCAGGGAAGAACATGAACACTGAAGCTTTCTTT. The chain links TRBV7-9 to TRBJ1-1; D is perhaps TRBD1 (5 bases). V lost 5 bases, J lost 0 bases, and 16 bases lay in between. The CDR3 covers 16 residues. The V gene's germline CDR1 is SEHNR and CDR2 FQNEAQ (reference sequence).

This clonotype has at least ten counts. The rearrangement joins TRBV27 to TRBJ1-5; perhaps TRBD1 as D (5 bases). V was shortened by 2 bases and J by 11 bases, with 13 bases between the two germline ends. This CDR3 comprises 13 residues. Germline CDR1 is MNHEY and CDR2 is SMNVEV (reference sequence). CDR3 loop: CASSLDSSETQHF. Written as DNA, the CDR3 is TGTGCCAGCAGTTTAGACAGTTCTGAAACCCAGCATTTT.

This clonotype was detected many times. As DNA, the CDR3 is TGTGCCATCAAAGGGACGGACCTCTACAATGAGCAGTTCTTC. It codes for CAIKGTDLYNEQFF. This sequence joins TRBV10-3 and TRBJ2-1; D may be TRBD1 or TRBD2 (5 bases each). The CDR3 totals 14 residues. V dropped 7 bases and J dropped 3 bases, with 13 bases sitting between them. Germline V gene sequence: CDR1 ENHRY, CDR2 SYGVKD.

Ten or more counts support this clonotype. This sequence joins TRBV9 and TRBJ1-6; a weak D match, TRBD1 (5 bases). CDR1 is SGDLS and CDR2 is YYNGEE in the germline V gene. V was cut by 0 bases and J by 9 bases, with 16 bases left in between. This CDR3 is built from 16 residues. This CDR3 reads CASSVEGSPTGSPLHF. The CDR3 bases are TGTGCCAGCAGCGTAGAGGGGAGCCCAACTGGTTCACCCCTCCACTTT.

This clonotype was seen ten or more times. The V and J genes are TRBV19 and TRBJ2-3; TRBD2 matches 10 bases. Unmatched junction bases numbered 4, after V lost 5 bases and J lost 2 bases. The germline CDR1 and CDR2 sequences are LNHDA and SQIVND (reference sequence). The CDR3 spans 15 residues. The CDR3 nucleotides are TGTGCCAGTAGTGGACTAGCGGACGTCACAGATACGCAGTATTTT. Protein product: CASSGLADVTDTQYF.

This clonotype was picked up many times. The CDR3 DNA sequence: TGTGCCATCAGGGACCAACCGGGACAGGGATCGGAGACCCAGTACTTC. This encodes CAIRDQPGQGSETQYF. The rearrangement links TRBV10-3 to TRBJ2-5; 9 positions agree with TRBD1. The germline gives CDR1 ENHRY, CDR2 SYGVKD. Unmatched junction bases numbered 13, after V lost 6 bases and J lost 5 bases. The CDR3 length is 16 residues.

In regard to this clonotype: A much larger clonotype is one base distant, so this may be a read error. The chain carries TRBV28 and TRBJ2-2; 10 nucleotides align to TRBD1. Germline V gene lookup returns CDR1 MDHEN and CDR2 SYDVKM. The CDR3 is made up of 15 amino acids. In DNA, the CDR3 is TGTGCCTGCAGTCAACGGACAGGGGGGACCGGGGAGCTGTTTTTT. Translating it yields CACSQRTGGTGELFF.